What follows is one T cell receptor beta chain and its context. The data belong to a study of blood T cell repertoires in COVID-19. About the study: COVID-19 samples collected from the United States, Italy and Spain covered acute and convalescent phases. Sources were T cells, B-cell-depleted T cells, or PBMCs; the material itself was cDNA or gDNA.

In the authors' workflow: Reference gene primer amplification gave estimated nucleated cell counts. The method was immunoSEQ multiplex PCR; TCRdb's version includes in-frame clones alone and lacks a portion of them. That table gives V, J and clone size, and the DNA gave D and trimming. The table records some 150,000 clones, around nine tenths of them present only once. This CDR3 has 15 residues. The germline V gene encodes CDR1 SGHTS and CDR2 YDEGEE. With V trimmed by 0 bases and J by 4 bases, 5 bases remained unmatched. What was sequenced was peripheral blood. The V call is TRBV5-8, the J call TRBJ2-3; 7 bases align to TRBD2. This TCR was recovered from a man aged 60 to 75 with active or convalescent COVID-19. The CDR3 DNA reads as TGTGCCAGCAGCTTGGGACTAGCTAGGGCAGATACGCAGTATTTT. Residues: CASSLGLARADTQYF.